This TCR beta chain was sequenced for a study of T cell responses to AZD1222 COVID-19 vaccine. The study, taken as a whole, reports: Reportedly, nearly half the spike-specific TCRs target unmutated variant regions. Just a handful of AZD1222 recipients were seropositive at baseline. The CD4 TCRs associated with vaccination extended across spike and predominated at 160-218 and 743-854.

The CDR3 runs 14 residues. Germline loops: CDR1 SNHLY, CDR2 FYNNEI. V dropped 6 bases and J dropped 0; count of bases not matched to a gene: 1. Only a few counts were recorded for this clone. Its antigen remains unknown. The protocol was immunoSEQ multiplex PCR, while the TCRdb copy is restricted to in-frame clones and leaves out a portion. The data show fewer than 150,000 clones, about nine tenths seen once. The chain uses TRBV2 and TRBJ1-5, with 8 bases identical to TRBD1. This TCR came from an adult in good health. The sequences come from peripheral blood, collected on day 0 of AZD1222 vaccination. The CDR3 region has the DNA TGTGCCAGCAGGGACAGGGTTAGCAATCAGCCCCAGCATTTT. As protein: CASRDRVSNQPQHF.